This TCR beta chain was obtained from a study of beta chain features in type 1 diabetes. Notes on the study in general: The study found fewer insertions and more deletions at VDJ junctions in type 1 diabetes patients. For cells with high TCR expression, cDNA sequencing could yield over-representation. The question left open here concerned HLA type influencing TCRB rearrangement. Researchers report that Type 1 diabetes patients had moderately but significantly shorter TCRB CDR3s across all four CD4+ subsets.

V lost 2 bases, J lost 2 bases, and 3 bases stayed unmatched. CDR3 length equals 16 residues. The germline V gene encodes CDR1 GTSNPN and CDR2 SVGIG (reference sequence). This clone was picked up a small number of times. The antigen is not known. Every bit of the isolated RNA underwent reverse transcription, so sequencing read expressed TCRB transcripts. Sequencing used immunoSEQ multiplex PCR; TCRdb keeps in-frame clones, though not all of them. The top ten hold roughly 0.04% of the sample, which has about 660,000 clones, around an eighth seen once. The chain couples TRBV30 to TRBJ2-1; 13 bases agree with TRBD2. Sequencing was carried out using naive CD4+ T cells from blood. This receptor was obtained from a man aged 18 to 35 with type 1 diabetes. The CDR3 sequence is CAWSSGTSGAYNEQFF. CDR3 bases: TGTGCCTGGAGTTCAGGGACTAGCGGGGCCTACAATGAGCAGTTCTTC.